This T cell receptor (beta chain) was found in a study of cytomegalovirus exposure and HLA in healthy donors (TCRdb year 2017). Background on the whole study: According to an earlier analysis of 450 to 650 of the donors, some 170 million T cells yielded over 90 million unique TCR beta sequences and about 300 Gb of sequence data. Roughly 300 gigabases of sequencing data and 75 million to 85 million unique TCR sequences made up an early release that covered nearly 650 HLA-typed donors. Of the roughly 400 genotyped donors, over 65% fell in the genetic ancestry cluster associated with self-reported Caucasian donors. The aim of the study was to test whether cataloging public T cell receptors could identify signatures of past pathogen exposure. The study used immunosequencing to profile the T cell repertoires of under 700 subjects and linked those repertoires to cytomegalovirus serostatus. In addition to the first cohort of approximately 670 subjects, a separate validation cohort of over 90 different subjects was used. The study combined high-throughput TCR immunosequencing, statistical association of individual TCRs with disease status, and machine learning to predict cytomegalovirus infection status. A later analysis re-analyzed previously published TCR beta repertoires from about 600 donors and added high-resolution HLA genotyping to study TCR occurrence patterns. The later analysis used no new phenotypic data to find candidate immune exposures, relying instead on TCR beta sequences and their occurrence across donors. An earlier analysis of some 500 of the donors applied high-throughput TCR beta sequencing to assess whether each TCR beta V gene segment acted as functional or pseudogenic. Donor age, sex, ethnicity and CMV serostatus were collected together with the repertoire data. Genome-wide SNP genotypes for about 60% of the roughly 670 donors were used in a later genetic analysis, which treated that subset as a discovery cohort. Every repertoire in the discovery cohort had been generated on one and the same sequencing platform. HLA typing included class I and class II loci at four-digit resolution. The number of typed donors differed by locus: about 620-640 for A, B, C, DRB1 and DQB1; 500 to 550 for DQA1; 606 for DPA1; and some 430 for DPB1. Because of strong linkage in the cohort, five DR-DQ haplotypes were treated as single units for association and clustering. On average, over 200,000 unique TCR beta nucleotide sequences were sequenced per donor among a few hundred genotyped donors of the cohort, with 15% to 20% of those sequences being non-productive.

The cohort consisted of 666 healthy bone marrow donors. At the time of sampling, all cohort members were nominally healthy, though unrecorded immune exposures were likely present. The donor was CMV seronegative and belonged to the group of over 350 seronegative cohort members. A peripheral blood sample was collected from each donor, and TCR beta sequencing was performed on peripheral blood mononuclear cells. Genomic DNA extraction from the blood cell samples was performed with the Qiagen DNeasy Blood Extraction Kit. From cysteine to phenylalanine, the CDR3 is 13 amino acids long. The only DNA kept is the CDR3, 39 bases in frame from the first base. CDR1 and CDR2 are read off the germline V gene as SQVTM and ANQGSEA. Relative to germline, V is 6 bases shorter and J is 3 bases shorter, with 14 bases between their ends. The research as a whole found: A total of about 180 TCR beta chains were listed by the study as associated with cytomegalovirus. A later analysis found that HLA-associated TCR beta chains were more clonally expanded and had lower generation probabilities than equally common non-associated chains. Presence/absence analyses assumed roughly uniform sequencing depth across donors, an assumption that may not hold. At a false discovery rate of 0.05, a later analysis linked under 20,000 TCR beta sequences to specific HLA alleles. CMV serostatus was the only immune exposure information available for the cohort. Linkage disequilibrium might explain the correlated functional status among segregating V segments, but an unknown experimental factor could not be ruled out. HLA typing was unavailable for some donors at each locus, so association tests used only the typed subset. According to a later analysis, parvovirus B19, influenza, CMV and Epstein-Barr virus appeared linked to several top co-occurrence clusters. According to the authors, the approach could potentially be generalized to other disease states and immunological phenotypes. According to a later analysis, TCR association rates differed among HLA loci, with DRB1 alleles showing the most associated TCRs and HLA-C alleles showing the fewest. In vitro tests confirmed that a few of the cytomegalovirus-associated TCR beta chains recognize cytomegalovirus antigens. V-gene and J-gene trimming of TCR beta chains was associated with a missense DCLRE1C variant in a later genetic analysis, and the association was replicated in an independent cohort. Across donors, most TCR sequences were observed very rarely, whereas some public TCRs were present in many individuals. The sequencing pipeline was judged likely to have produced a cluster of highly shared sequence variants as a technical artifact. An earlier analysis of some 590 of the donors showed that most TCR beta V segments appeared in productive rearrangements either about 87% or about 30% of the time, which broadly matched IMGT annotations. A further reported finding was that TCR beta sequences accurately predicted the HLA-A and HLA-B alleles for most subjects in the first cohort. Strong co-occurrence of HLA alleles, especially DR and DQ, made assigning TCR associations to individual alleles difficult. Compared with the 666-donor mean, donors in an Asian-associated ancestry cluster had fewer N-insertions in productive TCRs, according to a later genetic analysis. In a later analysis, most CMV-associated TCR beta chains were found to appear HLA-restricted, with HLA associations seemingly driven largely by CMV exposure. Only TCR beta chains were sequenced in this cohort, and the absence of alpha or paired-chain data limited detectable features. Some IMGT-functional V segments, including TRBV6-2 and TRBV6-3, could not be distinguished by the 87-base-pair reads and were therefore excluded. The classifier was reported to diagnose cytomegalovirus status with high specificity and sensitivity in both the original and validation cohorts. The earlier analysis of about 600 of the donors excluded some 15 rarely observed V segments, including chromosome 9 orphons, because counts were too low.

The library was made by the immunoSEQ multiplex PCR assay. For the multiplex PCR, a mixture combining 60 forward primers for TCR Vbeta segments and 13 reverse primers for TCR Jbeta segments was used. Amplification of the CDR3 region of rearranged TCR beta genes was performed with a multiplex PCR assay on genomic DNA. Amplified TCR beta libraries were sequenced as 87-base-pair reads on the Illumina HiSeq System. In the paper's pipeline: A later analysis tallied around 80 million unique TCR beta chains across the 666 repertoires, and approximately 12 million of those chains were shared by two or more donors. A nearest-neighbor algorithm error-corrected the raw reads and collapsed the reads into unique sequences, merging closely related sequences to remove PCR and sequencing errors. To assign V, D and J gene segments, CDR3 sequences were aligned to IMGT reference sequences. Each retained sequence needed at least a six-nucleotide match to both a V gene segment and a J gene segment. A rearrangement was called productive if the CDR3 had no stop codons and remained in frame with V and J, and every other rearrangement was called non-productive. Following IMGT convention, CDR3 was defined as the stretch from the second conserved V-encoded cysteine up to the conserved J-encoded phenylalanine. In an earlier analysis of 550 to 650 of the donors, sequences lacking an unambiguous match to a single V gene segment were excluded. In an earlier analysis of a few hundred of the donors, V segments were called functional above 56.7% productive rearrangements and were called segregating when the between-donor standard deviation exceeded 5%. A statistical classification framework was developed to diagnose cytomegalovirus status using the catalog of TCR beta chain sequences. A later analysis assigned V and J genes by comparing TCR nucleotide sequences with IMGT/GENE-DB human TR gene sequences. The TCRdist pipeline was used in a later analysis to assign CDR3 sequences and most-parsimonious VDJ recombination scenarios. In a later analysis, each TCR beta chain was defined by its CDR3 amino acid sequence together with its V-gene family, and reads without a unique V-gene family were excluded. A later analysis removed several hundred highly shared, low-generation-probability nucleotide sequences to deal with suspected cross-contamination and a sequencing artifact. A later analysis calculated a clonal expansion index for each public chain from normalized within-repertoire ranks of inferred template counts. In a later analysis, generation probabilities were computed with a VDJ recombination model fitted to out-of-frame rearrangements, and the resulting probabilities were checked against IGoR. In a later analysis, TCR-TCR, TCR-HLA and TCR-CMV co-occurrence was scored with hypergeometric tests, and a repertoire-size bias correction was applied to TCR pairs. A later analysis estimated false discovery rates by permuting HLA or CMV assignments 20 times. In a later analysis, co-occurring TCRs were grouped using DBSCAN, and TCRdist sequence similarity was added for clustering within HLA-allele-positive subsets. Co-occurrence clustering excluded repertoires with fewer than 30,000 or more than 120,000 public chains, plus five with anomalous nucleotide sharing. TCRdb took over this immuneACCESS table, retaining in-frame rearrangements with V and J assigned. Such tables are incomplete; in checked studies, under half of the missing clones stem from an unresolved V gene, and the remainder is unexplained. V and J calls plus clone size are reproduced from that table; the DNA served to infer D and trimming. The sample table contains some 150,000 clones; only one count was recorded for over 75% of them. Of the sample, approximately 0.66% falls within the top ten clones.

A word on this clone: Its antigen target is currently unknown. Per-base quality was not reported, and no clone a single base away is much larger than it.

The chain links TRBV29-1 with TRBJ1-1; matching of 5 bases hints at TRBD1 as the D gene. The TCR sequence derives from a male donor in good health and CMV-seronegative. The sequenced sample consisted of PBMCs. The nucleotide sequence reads TGCAGCGTCTCCCCACAGACAGACACTGAAGCTTTCTTT. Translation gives CSVSPQTDTEAFF.